This TCR beta chain was captured in a study of blood T cell repertoires in COVID-19 (dated by TCRdb to about 2020). Turning to the overall study: The collaborator samples originated in the United States, Italy and Spain and spanned the acute and convalescent phases of COVID-19. Where available, HLA class I and class II types were taken from metadata supplied by the sample provider and were not determined by assay-based typing. The repertoires were released in a freely available public database intended as a resource for research on the immune response to SARS-CoV-2. The sample metadata nearly always contained a de-identified subject ID, COVID-19 status, age in years and sex. The dataset comprised deeply sampled blood TCRbeta repertoires from subjects exposed to, actively infected with, or recovered from COVID-19. The samples were drawn from the first 160 participants of the ongoing ImmuneRACE study and from 950 to 1,500 subjects provided by 6 global collaborators. The material from the prospective study consisted of cDNA or gDNA derived from T cells, B-cell-depleted T cells, or PBMCs.

From a lookup of the germline V gene (reference sequence), CDR1 and CDR2 are SGHNT and YYREEE. V ends up 7 bases short and J 3 bases short, with an unmatched junction base count of 9. The CDR3 has 15 amino acids, counting the end cysteine and phenylalanine. Kept here is only the CDR3 DNA, which spans 45 bases and is read in frame from base 1. In the case of this clone: Its antigen remains unidentified. No much larger clonotype is one base removed from it; base qualities were not supplied.

TCRbeta CDR3 regions were amplified from genomic DNA by means of the immunoSEQ Assay, a bias-controlled multiplex PCR. As for the original processing: The number of nucleated cells in each sample was estimated from the amplification of reference gene primers within the assay. To quantify the absolute abundance of each unique TCRbeta CDR3 rearrangement, sequence reads were collapsed and filtered. For each sample, productive Simpson clonality was calculated as the square root of Simpson's diversity index across productive rearrangements. TCRdb provides this immuneACCESS table in a form limited to in-frame rearrangements. Some clones are lacking; in checked studies, under half of them reflect an unresolved V gene, and why the rest are absent is not known. The DNA gave D and trimming, while V, J and clone size come from that table. Across this sample there are roughly 270,000 clones, with nearly 90% seen only once. The top ten hold over 8% of the sample.

Each collaborating institution followed its own protocols to collect whole blood in K2EDTA tubes. For TCRbeta analysis, collaborators shipped samples as frozen whole blood, isolated PBMCs, or DNA extracted from either of those sample types. What the study reported, not specific to this receptor: The amount of clinical and demographic metadata varied by source and participant and was provided uncurated.

This TCR was sampled from a man between 18 and 35 years old with active or convalescent COVID-19. Recombination connected TRBV5-4 to TRBJ1-1, with 10 bases in between that match TRBD1. Sequencing was carried out using peripheral blood. The CDR3 reads as follows: CASGQTGGMHTEAFF. The bases read TGTGCCAGCGGTCAGACAGGGGGCATGCACACTGAAGCTTTCTTT.